This T cell receptor (beta chain) was sequenced during a study of technical replicates of blood from several donors. V dropped 2 bases and J dropped 2; count of bases not matched to a gene: 4. Germline CDR1 and CDR2: SGHNT and YYREEE (reference sequence). The CDR3 runs 14 residues. Assay used: immunoSEQ multiplex PCR; TCRdb lists only in-frame clones, some missing. The data hold around 100,000 clones, with less than 95% observed a single time. The chain recombines TRBV5-4 with TRBJ2-7; 7 positions agree with TRBD2. The sequenced sample consisted of T cells isolated from PBMCs. The TCR originated in a human donor in good health. The CDR3 is CASSLGLGTYEQYF. The CDR3 nucleotides read TGTGCCAGCAGCTTAGGACTAGGGACCTACGAGCAGTACTTC.